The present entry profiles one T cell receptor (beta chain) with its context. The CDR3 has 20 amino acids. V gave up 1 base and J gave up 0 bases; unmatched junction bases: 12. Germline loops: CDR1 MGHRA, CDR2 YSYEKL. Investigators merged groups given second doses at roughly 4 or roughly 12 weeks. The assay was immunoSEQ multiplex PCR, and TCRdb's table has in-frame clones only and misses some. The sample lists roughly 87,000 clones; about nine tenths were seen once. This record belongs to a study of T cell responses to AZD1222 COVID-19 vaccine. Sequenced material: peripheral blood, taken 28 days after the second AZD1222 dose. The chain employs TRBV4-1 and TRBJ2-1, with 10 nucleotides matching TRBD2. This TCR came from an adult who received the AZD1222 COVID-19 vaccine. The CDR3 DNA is TGCGCCAGCAGCCAAGCTGCTAGCGGGGGTCTTTTGAGCTCCTACAATGAGCAGTTCTTC. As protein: CASSQAASGGLLSSYNEQFF.